These 32 T cell receptor beta chains were all obtained from the same sample, sequenced in a study of blood T cell repertoires in COVID-19. Sequencing used immunoSEQ multiplex PCR; TCRdb keeps in-frame clones, though not all of them. The table has about 60,000 clones, approximately 86% seen once. Sequenced input: peripheral blood. All receptors come from a man aged 35 to 55 with acute or convalescent COVID-19.

This chain uses TRBV10-3 with TRBJ2-7; 13 nucleotides agree with TRBD2. The V segment lost 4 bases and the J segment 2 bases; nucleotides outside the gene matches: 2. The CDR3 loop spans 15 amino acids. Germline V lookup: CDR1 ENHRY, CDR2 SYGVKD. This chain's CDR3 is CAISGGTSGAYEQYF. CDR3 sequence (DNA): TGTGCCATCAGTGGGGGGACTAGCGGGGCCTACGAGCAGTACTTC.

DNA of the CDR3: TGTGCCAGCAGCCAAGATCGGGGATTCACCGGGGAGCTGTTTTTT. This encodes CASSQDRGFTGELFF. The chain has TRBV4-2 and TRBJ2-2, with D possibly TRBD2 on 5 matching bases. This CDR3 region has 15 residues. V gave up 0 bases and J gave up 4 bases, with 9 bases separating them. CDR1 is LGHNA and CDR2 is YNFKEQ in the germline V gene.

The CDR3 bases are TGTGCCAGCAGCGTGACAGATTATGGCTACACCTTC. Translating gives CASSVTDYGYTF. The V and J genes are TRBV5-6 and TRBJ1-2; TRBD1 might be the D (5 bases). CDR3 length equals 12 residues. Germline CDR1 SGHDT, CDR2 YYEEEE. V was clipped by 4 bases and J by 5 bases, with 9 bases between them.

This clone was seen only a few times. This chain uses TRBV3-1 (or the pseudogene TRBV3-2) with TRBJ1-5; no definite D call. Trimming took off 1 base at V and 4 bases at J, with 11 bases between the two ends. In germline, CDR1 is LGHDT, CDR2 YNNKEL (reference sequence). The CDR3 extends over 15 amino acids. The CDR3 nucleotides are TGTGCCAGCAGCCAAGGGGTGGAGGCAAATCAGCCCCAGCATTTT. Translating it yields CASSQGVEANQPQHF.

The chain is built from TRBV5-1 and TRBJ2-5; 8 bases align to TRBD1. The CDR3 has 12 amino acids. Per germline, CDR1 SGHRS and CDR2 YFSETQ. Unmatched junction bases numbered 6, after V lost 4 bases and J lost 10 bases. The CDR3 loop reads CASSLGQGGQYF. The DNA of the CDR3 is TGCGCCAGCAGCCTTGGACAGGGCGGCCAGTACTTC.

This CDR3 reads CASRLAGGLSSYEQYF. The CDR3 DNA reads as TGCGCCAGCAGACTAGCGGGGGGTCTGAGCTCCTACGAGCAGTACTTC. The chain uses TRBV5-1 and TRBJ2-7; 12 bases line up with TRBD2. The J segment lost 0 bases and the V segment lost 5 bases, leaving 6 bases of the junction unmatched. The CDR3 runs to 16 residues. Germline V gene data show CDR1 as SGHRS and CDR2 as YFSETQ.

This rearrangement joins TRBV7-3 to TRBJ2-4; tentative D call: TRBD2 (5 bases). CDR1 and CDR2 from the germline V gene are SGHTA and FQGTGA. Trimming cost V 5 bases and J 0 bases, with 20 bases left between them. The CDR3 is 18 amino acids. CDR3 DNA: TGTGCCAGCAGCCCAAGCCCTCGGACTGTCATAGCCAAAAACATTCAGTACTTC. Translated, it gives CASSPSPRTVIAKNIQYF. Full variable domain (outside the CDR3, taken from reference TRBV7-3 and TRBJ2-4): GAGVSQTPSNKVTEKGKYVELRCDPISGHTALYWYRQSLGQGPEFLIYFQGTGAADDSGLPNDRFFAVRPEGSVSTLKIQRTERGDSAVYLCASSPSPRTVIAKNIQYFGAGTRLSVL.

The V call is TRBV3-1 (or the pseudogene TRBV3-2), the J call TRBJ2-3; tentative D call: TRBD2 (7 bases). The CDR3 has 16 residues. CDR1 and CDR2 from the germline V gene are LGHDT and YNNKEL (reference sequence). V lost 4 bases, J lost 1 base, and 15 bases lay in between. The CDR3 loop reads CASSPLAGAGTDTQYF. For the CDR3, the DNA is TGTGCCAGCAGCCCTTTGGCGGGGGCGGGCACAGATACGCAGTATTTT.

This chain uses TRBV6-6 with TRBJ1-2; 7 nucleotides align to TRBD1. V gave up 4 bases and J gave up 8 bases; unmatched junction bases: 10. This CDR3 comprises 14 residues. The germline V gene has CDR1 MNHNY and CDR2 SVGAGI (reference sequence). CDR3 DNA: TGTGCCAGCAGTTTATCCGTGACAGGGATGGGCTACACCTTC. This sequence encodes CASSLSVTGMGYTF.

The chain links TRBV7-8 to TRBJ2-7, with a weak D call TRBD2 (6 bases). Trimming shortened V by 8 bases and J by 7 bases, and 21 bases separated the two germline ends. This CDR3 has 14 amino acids. The germline V gene encodes CDR1 SGHVS and CDR2 FQNEAQ. The CDR3 DNA follows: TGTGCCAGCTGTAAGGGACTCTCGGAGTGGGAGCAGTACTTC. It translates to CASCKGLSEWEQYF.

This rearrangement joins TRBV30 to TRBJ1-6; weak D call: TRBD1 (5 bases). From germline, CDR1 is GTSNPN and CDR2 SVGIG (reference sequence). The CDR3 runs 16 residues. With 1 base removed from V and 4 bases from J, the gap between germline ends came to 14 bases. CDR3 DNA sequence: TGTGCCTGGAGTGGGAGGGGAAGGGAGTATAATTCACCCCTCCACTTT. This gives the protein CAWSGRGREYNSPLHF.

The genes are TRBV25-1 and TRBJ2-3; 9 bases align to TRBD2. CDR3 length equals 17 residues. CDR1 and CDR2 from the germline V gene are MGHDK and SYGVNS. V lost 1 base and J lost 3; bases outside the gene matches: 8. The CDR3 reads CASSEWRGGTSTDTQYF. The CDR3 bases are TGTGCCAGCAGTGAATGGCGGGGGGGCACCTCTACAGATACGCAGTATTTT.

This sequence joins TRBV10-2 and TRBJ1-3; TRBD1 agrees at 7 bases. The CDR3 runs 17 residues. The V gene end was trimmed by 6 bases and the J gene end by 0 bases; junction bases not matched to a gene: 11. CDR1 is WSHSY, CDR2 SAAADI, per germline. The CDR3 protein is CASRPADRDISGNTIYF. CDR3 nucleotides: TGCGCCAGCAGACCCGCAGACAGGGATATCTCTGGAAACACCATATATTTT.

The CDR3 region is CASSGASGFTDTQYF. The CDR3 region has the DNA TGTGCCAGCAGCGGAGCTAGCGGCTTCACAGATACGCAGTATTTT. The rearrangement uses TRBV13 and TRBJ2-3; 7 bases are a match to TRBD2. The CDR3 is 15 amino acids. The germline gives CDR1 PRHDT, CDR2 FYEKMQ (reference sequence). J lost 2 bases, V lost 5 bases, and 7 bases had no gene match. The whole variable domain, filled in from reference TRBV13 and TRBJ2-3, reads AAGVIQSPRHLIKEKRETATLKCYPIPRHDTVYWYQQGPGQDPQFLISFYEKMQSDKGSIPDRFSAQQFSDYHSELNMSSLELGDSALYFCASSGASGFTDTQYFGPGTRLTVL.

This rearrangement joins TRBV7-9 to TRBJ2-7; 10 bases map to TRBD1. There are 15 residues in the CDR3. Trimming removed 6 bases from V and 6 bases from J; junction bases left unmatched: 11. The V gene's germline CDR1 is SEHNR and CDR2 FQNEAQ (reference sequence). The CDR3 coding sequence is TGTGCCAGCAGTTTAAGGGGGGACAGGGGTGGCGAGCAGTACTTC. Its protein is CASSLRGDRGGEQYF.

Only a few counts were recorded for this clone. The rearrangement uses TRBV5-6 and TRBJ2-5; TRBD2 matches 11 bases. The V and J ends lost 2 bases and 5 bases, in that order; junction bases with no gene match: 2. In germline, CDR1 is SGHDT, CDR2 YYEEEE. The CDR3 has 14 amino acids. This CDR3 is CASSFSSGGETQYF. In DNA form, the CDR3 reads TGTGCCAGCAGCTTTTCTAGCGGGGGGGAGACCCAGTACTTC.

This chain links TRBV11-2 with TRBJ1-4; weak D call: TRBD1 (6 bases). Germline CDR1 is SGHAT and CDR2 is FQNNGV. The CDR3 contains 16 residues. Trimming cost V 5 bases and J 5 bases, with 18 bases left between them. The CDR3 loop is CASSPVMGQRNEKLFF. The CDR3 DNA sequence: TGTGCCAGCAGCCCAGTTATGGGACAAAGAAATGAAAAACTGTTTTTT.

V gene TRBV6-5 combines with J gene TRBJ1-2, with 7 bases that match TRBD1. The CDR3 consists of 13 residues. J was trimmed by 8 bases and V by 0 bases; bases with no gene match: 3. The germline gives CDR1 MNHEY, CDR2 SVGAGI. In DNA, the CDR3 is TGTGCCAGCAGTTACTCAGGGGGCTTAGGCTACACCTTC. As protein: CASSYSGGLGYTF.

CDR3 protein: CASNRDSYNEQFF. CDR3 nucleotide sequence: TGTGCCAGCAATAGAGACAGTTACAATGAGCAGTTCTTC. J is TRBJ2-1 and V is TRBV11-3; the D gene is possibly TRBD1 (5 bases). V was cut by 7 bases and J by 4 bases, with 11 bases left in between. The CDR3 contains 13 residues. CDR1 SGHNT and CDR2 YENEEA come from the germline V gene.

J is TRBJ2-5 and V is TRBV18; D is uncertain. Germline loops: CDR1 KGHSH, CDR2 LQKENI. Deletions cut 3 bases from V and 9 bases from J, with 11 bases between. The CDR3 is 12 residues long. As DNA, the CDR3 is TGTGCCAGCTCACCTTCCCCGCCGGCCCAGTACTTC. Its protein product is CASSPSPPAQYF. Complete variable domain (other parts from reference TRBV18 and TRBJ2-5): NAGVMQNPRHLVRRRGQEARLRCSPMKGHSHVYWYRQLPEEGLKFMVYLQKENIIDESGMPKERFSAEFPKEGPSILRIQQVVRGDSAAYFCASSPSPPAQYFGPGTRLLVL.

This clone has a single count. The gene calls are TRBV5-4 and TRBJ2-5; 8 nucleotides line up with TRBD1. CDR3 size: 14 residues. Germline assignment: CDR1 SGHNT and CDR2 YYREEE (reference sequence). V was clipped by 4 bases and J by 5 bases; unmatched bases: 7. DNA for the CDR3: TGTGCCAGCAGCCCGACAGGGGCGCTGGAGACCCAGTACTTC. Protein sequence: CASSPTGALETQYF.

This clone was counted a single time. V gene TRBV5-5 combines with J gene TRBJ2-1; 9 bases align to TRBD1. The ends lost 1 base at V and 15 bases at J; junction bases unmatched: 5. This CDR3 has 12 amino acids. In germline, CDR1 is SGHKS, CDR2 YYEKEE (reference sequence). CDR3: CASSLWTGVGFF. CDR3 sequence (DNA): TGTGCCAGCAGCTTGTGGACAGGGGTGGGGTTCTTC.

V and J are TRBV5-8 and TRBJ1-6; 10 nucleotides match TRBD1. The CDR3 is 15 amino acids. The V gene's germline CDR1 is SGHTS and CDR2 YDEGEE. The ends lost 3 bases at V and 9 bases at J; junction bases unmatched: 6. The CDR3 sequence: CASSSAGQGSSPLHF. As DNA, the CDR3 is TGTGCCAGCAGCTCCGCGGGACAGGGGAGTTCACCCCTCCACTTT.

There are a few counts of this clone. J is TRBJ1-2 and V is TRBV10-3; no clear D gene. The CDR3 length is 13 residues. Looked up from germline, CDR1 is ENHRY and CDR2 is SYGVKD. Trimming shortened V by 1 base and J by 2 bases, and 5 bases separated the two germline ends. The CDR3: CAISEWPNYGYTF. The CDR3 coding sequence is TGTGCCATCAGTGAGTGGCCGAACTATGGCTACACCTTC.

The rearrangement joins TRBV3-1 (or the pseudogene TRBV3-2) to TRBJ1-2; 7 bases are a match to TRBD1. Germline trimming cut 1 base from V and 6 bases from J; bases unmatched to any gene: 14. Germline V gene lookup returns CDR1 LGHDT and CDR2 YNNKEL (reference sequence). This CDR3 has 17 residues. CDR3 residues: CASSQAVTGAPRHGYTF. The DNA of the CDR3 is TGTGCCAGCAGCCAAGCAGTCACAGGGGCTCCCCGTCATGGCTACACCTTC.

J is TRBJ1-1 and V is TRBV2, with 7 bases lining up with TRBD1. Germline V CDR1 and CDR2: SNHLY, FYNNEI. The CDR3 is 16 amino acids. The ends lost 6 bases at V and 0 bases at J; junction bases unmatched: 10. This CDR3 reads CASRKTGQTLNTEAFF. DNA of the CDR3: TGTGCCAGCAGAAAAACGGGACAGACCTTGAACACTGAAGCTTTCTTT.

This clone appeared a single time. This rearrangement joins TRBV4-1 to TRBJ2-5; 7 positions match TRBD1. J was trimmed by 2 bases and V by 5 bases; bases with no gene match: 8. Germline CDR1 reads MGHRA; CDR2 reads YSYEKL. This CDR3 spans 15 amino acids. CDR3 sequence: CASSSQRDSQETQYF. The CDR3 DNA reads TGCGCCAGCAGCTCTCAGAGGGACAGTCAAGAGACCCAGTACTTC.

This clone has only one observation. The chain carries TRBV30 and TRBJ1-4, with 8 positions matching TRBD1. Trimming at V came to 3 bases and at J to 8 bases, leaving 8 bases not matched to a gene. The CDR3 covers 14 residues. Germline V gene data show CDR1 as GTSNPN and CDR2 as SVGIG (reference sequence). The CDR3 protein is CAWSEEGQGEKLFF. CDR3 coding DNA: TGTGCCTGGAGCGAAGAAGGACAGGGCGAAAAACTGTTTTTT.

There are a few counts of this clone. The chain links TRBV4-2 to TRBJ1-4, with D perhaps TRBD1 (5 bases). The length of the CDR3 is 15 residues. Per the germline V gene, CDR1 is LGHNA and CDR2 is YNFKEQ. Trimming pared 1 base from V and 5 bases from J, leaving 11 bases between. CDR3 DNA: TGTGCCAGCAGCCAAGTACCGCCAGGGAATGAAAAACTGTTTTTT. Amino acids: CASSQVPPGNEKLFF.

This clone was picked up one time. The chain recombines TRBV9 with TRBJ2-7, with 8 bases fitting TRBD1. The CDR3 runs to 16 residues. Trimming took 3 bases from V and 2 from J; bases not matched to a gene: 10. Germline V gene lookup returns CDR1 SGDLS and CDR2 YYNGEE. CDR3 sequence (DNA): TGTGCCAGCAGCGCCCAAGCCGGGACAGGTGCCTACGAGCAGTACTTC. Its protein product is CASSAQAGTGAYEQYF.

The J gene is TRBJ2-7, the V gene TRBV24-1, with 16 bases lining up with TRBD2. This CDR3 comprises 18 residues. Per germline, CDR1 KGHDR and CDR2 SFDVKD. The V and J ends lost 3 bases and 1 base, in that order; junction bases with no gene match: 5. The CDR3 DNA reads TGTGCCACCAGTGATCCCGGGACTAGCGGGGGGGCATCCTACGAGCAGTACTTC. Its protein product is CATSDPGTSGGASYEQYF.

J is TRBJ1-1 and V is TRBV7-8; D gene uncertain. The germline V gene has CDR1 SGHVS and CDR2 FQNEAQ. V was cut by 5 bases and J by 4 bases, with 23 bases left in between. This CDR3 contains 17 residues. Here the CDR3 reads CASSKETGRKVFTEAFF. The CDR3 DNA follows: TGTGCCAGCAGCAAGGAAACCGGCAGGAAAGTATTCACTGAAGCTTTCTTT.